Each of the 30 T cell receptor beta chains below was sequenced from the same sample in a study of vaccination and CD4 T cells after COVID-19. Described treatment: 10-day PBMC culture with coronavirus spike peptide pools or control peptides (ViraFEST assay). Sequenced with the Oncomine TCR Beta short-read assay was DNA taken from cultured CD4+ T cells. MiXCR was run by TCRdb on the PCR reads, yielding one entry per CDR3 protein. Counted here are 13,000 to 15,000 distinct CDR3 sequences, about 54% occurring once; the ten biggest clones make up more than 9%. No antigen has been identified for these receptors. The sequenced sample consisted of CD4+ T cells from blood, cultured in vitro. The receptors come from a human donor who had recovered from COVID-19.

The gene calls are TRBV20-1 and TRBJ2-7, with 11 positions matching TRBD2. Germline V gene data show CDR1 as DFQATT and CDR2 as SNEGSKA (reference sequence). The junction had 9 bases not matched to a gene; V was cut back by 3 bases and J by 5 bases. The CDR3 runs to 15 residues. The CDR3 DNA follows: TGCAGTGCTAGCCATTTGACTAGCGGGGACCACGAGCAGTACTTC. It is translated as CSASHLTSGDHEQYF.

The V call is TRBV24-1, the J call TRBJ2-5, with a tentative D call TRBD1 (5 bases). CDR3 length: 11 amino acids. Per the germline V gene, CDR1 is KGHDR and CDR2 is SFDVKD. V was clipped by 6 bases and J by 5 bases, with 6 bases between them. CDR3 nucleotide sequence: TGTGCCACCAGTAGGGGCGAGACCCAGTACTTC. Its translation: CATSRGETQYF.

This clonotype was counted once. The V call is TRBV20-1, the J call TRBJ1-2; no reliable D call. Germline-derived CDR1 and CDR2 are DFQATT and SNEGSKA (reference sequence). Trimming pared 7 bases from V and 8 bases from J, leaving 8 bases between. This CDR3 is built from 9 residues. The CDR3 sequence: CSVREGYTF. The CDR3, as DNA: TGCAGTGTGAGGGAAGGCTACACCTTC.

This clonotype has only one observation. The chain joins TRBV6-2 or TRBV6-3 to TRBJ2-5, with 8 bases fitting TRBD1. V trimming: 6 bases; J trimming: 4 bases; junction bases outside the gene matches: 7. The germline gives CDR1 MNHEY, CDR2 SVGEGT. The CDR3 spans 14 residues. CDR3 amino acids: CASRKTGVIETQYF. The DNA for the CDR3 is TGTGCCAGCAGGAAGACAGGGGTTATAGAGACCCAGTACTTC.

This clonotype has only a few counts. This chain links TRBV20-1 with TRBJ2-3; TRBD2 matches at 14 bases. The germline V gene has CDR1 DFQATT and CDR2 SNEGSKA (reference sequence). CDR3 length: 18 residues. J was trimmed by 3 bases and V by 2 bases; bases with no gene match: 10. The CDR3, as DNA: TGCAGTGCTAGATCGCGGGGACTAGCGGGAGCAAAAACAGATACGCAGTATTTT. Translating gives CSARSRGLAGAKTDTQYF.

The rearrangement links TRBV2 to TRBJ1-2, with D unresolved. Germline V gene lookup returns CDR1 SNHLY and CDR2 FYNNEI. The ends were cut back, 4 bases at V and 7 bases at J, with 10 bases in the middle. This CDR3 has 12 amino acids. CDR3 sequence: CASSVIDSGYTF. CDR3 sequence (DNA): TGTGCCAGCAGTGTTATAGACTCTGGCTACACCTTC. The full variable domain, rest sourced from reference TRBV2 and TRBJ1-2, is EPEVTQTPSHQVTQMGQEVILRCVPISNHLYFYWYRQILGQKVEFLVSFYNNEISEKSEIFDDQFSVERPDGSNFTLKIRSTKLEDSAMYFCASSVIDSGYTFGSGTRLTVV.

CDR3 DNA: TGTGCCAGCAGCAGTAATACTGAGCTGTTTTTT. It encodes CASSSNTELFF. The chain joins TRBV9 to TRBJ2-2; D gene uncertain. From germline, CDR1 is SGDLS and CDR2 YYNGEE. Trimming took off 4 bases at V and 11 bases at J, with 9 bases between the two ends. The CDR3 is 11 residues long.

This chain uses TRBV7-9 with TRBJ1-3; D remains unclear. Between the trimmed V and J ends, which lost 4 bases and 0 bases, there was a span of 10 bases. Germline CDR1 is SEHNR and CDR2 is FQNEAQ (reference sequence). CDR3 length equals 15 residues. This CDR3 is CASSSDKGSGNTIYF. The CDR3 nucleotides read TGTGCCAGCAGCTCCGACAAGGGCTCTGGAAACACCATATATTTT.

This clonotype qualifies as large (0.1 to 1%). V is TRBV4-1 and J is TRBJ1-6; D is unclear. The germline gives CDR1 MGHRA, CDR2 YSYEKL. CDR3 length: 17 amino acids. The V and J ends lost 0 bases and 8 bases respectively, with 17 bases between them. The CDR3 DNA follows: TGCGCCAGCAGCCAAGATAGGAGCGCCGCCCCGGATTCACCCCTCCACTTT. It codes for CASSQDRSAAPDSPLHF.

The chain recombines TRBV2 with TRBJ1-1, with 7 bases that match TRBD1. The CDR3 sequence is 15 residues long. V dropped 0 bases and J dropped 2; count of bases not matched to a gene: 3. The germline V gene has CDR1 SNHLY and CDR2 FYNNEI. Here the CDR3 reads CASSEATGFNTEAFF. For the CDR3, the DNA is TGTGCCAGCAGTGAAGCGACAGGGTTTAACACTGAAGCTTTCTTT.

The chain employs TRBV21-1 and TRBJ2-7; the D call TRBD1 from the table was never checked on the DNA. TRBV21-1 is described as a pseudogene. This CDR3 spans 15 amino acids. CDR3 sequence reads: CASSKYRGHTYEQYF. The CDR3 DNA reads as TGTGCCAGCAGCAAGTACCGAGGACATACCTACGAGCAGTACTTC.

This chain uses TRBV10-3 with TRBJ2-7, with 14 bases that match TRBD2. Trimming cost V 6 bases and J 3 bases; bases outside gene matches: 4. CDR3 size: 15 residues. Germline values: CDR1 ENHRY, CDR2 SYGVKD. The CDR3 sequence is CAIRTGTSGSYEQYF. CDR3 sequence (DNA): TGTGCCATCAGGACCGGGACTAGCGGGAGCTACGAGCAGTACTTC.

CDR3 residues: CASRTGGNEQFF. The CDR3 DNA follows: TGTGCCAGCAGGACAGGGGGCAATGAGCAGTTCTTC. The V gene is TRBV6-2 or TRBV6-3, the J gene TRBJ2-1, with 9 bases identical to TRBD1. The ends lost 6 bases at V and 6 bases at J; junction bases unmatched: 0. Germline CDR1 and CDR2: MNHEY and SVGEGT. The CDR3 loop spans 12 amino acids.

This sequence joins TRBV6-1 and TRBJ2-5, with D uncertain. The germline V and J ends were trimmed by 2 bases and 4 bases, with 14 bases remaining between them. Germline CDR1 is MNHNS and CDR2 is SASEGT. This CDR3 has 15 amino acids. The DNA for the CDR3 is TGTGCCAGCAGTGAAACTCAAGATCCTTTAGAGACCCAGTACTTC. This gives the protein CASSETQDPLETQYF.

CDR3 bases: TGTGCCATCAGTGAGGATGTAACAGGGAGGAACTATGGCTACACCTTC. It yields the protein CAISEDVTGRNYGYTF. This chain joins TRBV10-3 and TRBJ1-2; D is perhaps TRBD1 (6 bases). V lost 2 bases and J lost 2, with 15 bases in between. The CDR3 is 16 residues long. The germline V gene has CDR1 ENHRY and CDR2 SYGVKD.

This rearrangement joins TRBV20-1 to TRBJ2-7, with 10 bases aligning to TRBD2. The CDR3 sequence is 15 residues long. V lost 2 bases to trimming and J lost 6 bases; unmatched junction nucleotides: 10. Germline CDR1 reads DFQATT; CDR2 reads SNEGSKA (reference sequence). The CDR3 DNA reads as TGCAGTGCTAGACTAGCGGGAGCAGGGACGGGCGAGCAGTACTTC. The encoded protein is CSARLAGAGTGEQYF.

The chain is built from TRBV24-1 and TRBJ2-5, with 9 bases that match TRBD1. With 1 base clipped from V and 2 bases from J, the junction kept 4 bases outside the gene matches. Per germline, CDR1 KGHDR and CDR2 SFDVKD. The CDR3 is made up of 16 amino acids. CDR3 DNA sequence: TGTGCCACCAGTGATTTCCTGGGACAGGGACAAGAGACCCAGTACTTC. Protein sequence: CATSDFLGQGQETQYF.

This clonotype was found a few times. V usage is TRBV10-3 and J usage is TRBJ2-3; TRBD1 is a possible D gene (5 bases). The CDR3 is 16 amino acids. CDR1 and CDR2 from the germline V gene are ENHRY and SYGVKD. V was pared by 2 bases and J by 0 bases, with 12 bases between. Here the CDR3 reads CAISEREGASTDTQYF. The CDR3 nucleotides are TGTGCCATCAGTGAGCGAGAAGGGGCTAGCACAGATACGCAGTATTTT.

V and J are TRBV6-1 and TRBJ1-1; maybe TRBD1 (5 bases). The CDR3 contains 17 residues. Trimming pared 6 bases from V and 5 bases from J, leaving 25 bases between. Germline V lookup: CDR1 MNHNS, CDR2 SASEGT. The CDR3 protein is CASSILANWQGRTEAFF. The CDR3, as DNA: TGTGCCAGCAGCATACTTGCTAATTGGCAGGGAAGAACTGAAGCTTTCTTT.

V is TRBV6-1 and J is TRBJ2-7; weak D call: TRBD1 (6 bases). V lost 6 bases and J lost 2, with 14 bases in between. Per the germline V gene, CDR1 is MNHNS and CDR2 is SASEGT. There are 14 residues in the CDR3. The CDR3 spells CASRHAGTTYEQYF. CDR3 nucleotide sequence: TGTGCCAGCAGACACGCCGGGACAACCTACGAGCAGTACTTC.

The chain has TRBV5-1 and TRBJ1-2; 7 bases are a match to TRBD1. Germline V gene lookup returns CDR1 SGHRS and CDR2 YFSETQ. There are 15 residues in the CDR3. J lost 4 bases, V lost 3 bases, and 9 bases had no gene match. The CDR3 DNA is TGCGCCAGCAGCTCGGGGACAGTTCCTTCCTATGGCTACACCTTC. This codes for CASSSGTVPSYGYTF.

This sequence joins TRBV28 and TRBJ2-5; D is possibly TRBD2 (6 bases). CDR1 and CDR2 from the germline V gene are MDHEN and SYDVKM. The CDR3 consists of 16 residues. The V and J ends lost 5 bases and 1 base respectively, with 17 bases between them. The CDR3 DNA reads as TGTGCCAGCAGTCACCAACCCCGGACTATCCAAGAGACCCAGTACTTC. Its translation: CASSHQPRTIQETQYF. The complete variable domain, with remaining parts taken from reference TRBV28 and TRBJ2-5, reads DVKVTQSSRYLVKRTGEKVFLECVQDMDHENMFWYRQDPGLGLRLIYFSYDVKMKEKGDIPEGYSVSREKKERFSLILESASTNQTSMYLCASSHQPRTIQETQYFGPGTRLLVL.

The chain combines TRBV29-1 with TRBJ2-5; D uncertain. Germline-derived CDR1 and CDR2 are SQVTM and ANQGSEA. The CDR3 sequence is 12 residues long. V lost 5 bases to trimming and J lost 1 base, with 8 bases between them. CDR3 amino acids: CSVYSIQETQYF. Written as DNA, the CDR3 is TGCAGCGTTTACAGCATCCAAGAGACCCAGTACTTC.

This clonotype occurred a few times. The chain joins TRBV7-2 to TRBJ1-2; the match to TRBD1 covers 7 bases. V trimming: 5 bases; J trimming: 7 bases; junction bases outside the gene matches: 7. CDR3 length equals 13 residues. The germline gives CDR1 SGHTA, CDR2 FQGNSA. The CDR3 nucleotides read TGTGCCAGCAGCGCAGTTGGACAGGCTGGCTACACCTTC. Translation: CASSAVGQAGYTF.

This clonotype has more than one count but fewer than ten. The chain employs TRBV4-3 and TRBJ2-5, with D unclear. V was clipped by 0 bases and J by 2 bases, with 10 bases between them. The CDR3 has 15 residues. Germline-derived CDR1 and CDR2 are LGHNA and YSLEER. The CDR3 here is CASSQDVGQQETQYF. Written as DNA, the CDR3 is TGCGCCAGCAGCCAAGATGTAGGGCAACAAGAGACCCAGTACTTC.

This chain connects TRBV15 to TRBJ2-1, with D unresolved. Germline V gives CDR1 LNHNV, CDR2 YYDKDF (reference sequence). V was cut by 0 bases and J by 3 bases, with 6 bases left in between. The CDR3 consists of 14 residues. The CDR3 region is CATSRDSIYNEQFF. The CDR3 DNA reads as TGTGCCACCAGCAGAGATTCCATCTACAATGAGCAGTTCTTC.

Written as DNA, the CDR3 is TGTGCCAGCAGCTTAACAGGACAGGGATGGAATGAGCAGTTCTTC. It translates to CASSLTGQGWNEQFF. This chain uses TRBV7-3 with TRBJ2-1; 8 bases match TRBD1. The germline V gene has CDR1 SGHTA and CDR2 FQGTGA. With 0 bases clipped from V and 7 bases from J, the junction kept 5 bases outside the gene matches. The CDR3 length is 15 residues.

The genes are TRBV7-2 and TRBJ2-7; 7 bases agree with TRBD1. Germline V lookup: CDR1 SGHTA, CDR2 FQGNSA. Losses at the gene ends were 5 bases for V and 3 bases for J; bases not matched to a gene: 4. The length of the CDR3 is 13 residues. This chain's CDR3 is CASSRQGDYEQYF. The DNA of the CDR3 is TGTGCCAGCAGCCGACAGGGAGACTACGAGCAGTACTTC.

The J gene is TRBJ1-1, the V gene TRBV6-5; possibly TRBD1 for D (6 bases). V was shortened by 2 bases and J by 8 bases, with 12 bases between the two germline ends. CDR3 size: 13 residues. Germline V lookup: CDR1 MNHEY, CDR2 SVGAGI. The CDR3 loop is CASSYGGAGEAFF. CDR3 nucleotides: TGTGCCAGCAGTTACGGGGGGGCTGGGGAAGCTTTCTTT.

The chain recombines TRBV6-2 or TRBV6-3 with TRBJ1-5; 7 positions match TRBD1. V dropped 4 bases and J dropped 6; count of bases not matched to a gene: 6. The CDR3 consists of 14 residues. Germline V gene data show CDR1 as MNHEY and CDR2 as SVGEGT. This CDR3 reads CASSSPGGGQPQHF. CDR3 nucleotides: TGTGCCAGCAGTTCCCCAGGGGGGGGTCAGCCCCAGCATTTT.